This entry concerns a single T cell receptor (beta chain). Its cognate antigen is unknown. These data are taken from a study of cytomegalovirus exposure and HLA in healthy donors. Study findings and constraints: Cytomegalovirus status was reportedly diagnosed by the classifier with high sensitivity and specificity.

Primers for the PCR totalled 60 Vbeta and 13 Jbeta. The protocol was immunoSEQ multiplex PCR, while the TCRdb copy is restricted to in-frame clones and leaves out a portion. The sample lists 100,000 or so clones; 80% were seen once. From germline, CDR1 is SGHDT and CDR2 YYEEEE. The CDR3 length is 19 residues. The V gene end was trimmed by 2 bases and the J gene end by 3 bases; junction bases not matched to a gene: 13. The chain combines TRBV5-6 with TRBJ2-6; 8 nucleotides match TRBD1. The material sequenced was PBMCs. The TCR originated in a man aged 25-40 years in good health and CMV-seropositive. CDR3 loop: CASSLDWTGLGGGANVLTF. CDR3 DNA: TGTGCCAGCAGCTTAGACTGGACAGGGCTAGGAGGTGGGGCCAACGTCCTGACTTTC.